A single sample is the source of the 7 T cell receptor beta chains below, sequenced in a study of quantifying T cell responses using KT2 cells. Across the study: cDNA was made from DNase-treated RNA using alpha and beta constant primers.

The cDNA 3' end received a ligated oligonucleotide with a UMI. An equimolar mix of RC1.1 and RC1.2 primed the beta chain across TRBC1 and TRBC2. TCRdb reanalysed the UMI-ligation and nested PCR reads using MiXCR and keeps one entry per CDR3 protein. Of about 53,000 distinct CDR3 sequences in the sample, 10% to 15% are singletons; the top ten hold approximately 9.4%. The material sequenced was PBMCs spiked with cells of the T cell clone KT2. The receptors here all came from a human donor.

This clonotype was observed once. The chain links TRBV5-4 to TRBJ2-7; TRBD1 matches 8 bases. The CDR3 length is 14 residues. Germline assignment: CDR1 SGHNT and CDR2 YYREEE (reference sequence). The V and J ends lost 4 bases and 4 bases, in that order; junction bases with no gene match: 7. The CDR3, as DNA: TGTGCCAGCAGCCCAGGACAGGGTGGGTACGAGCAGTACTTC. Protein product: CASSPGQGGYEQYF.

The chain joins TRBV30 to TRBJ2-1; a possible D gene is TRBD2 (6 bases). Germline V lookup: CDR1 GTSNPN, CDR2 SVGIG (reference sequence). The CDR3 contains 14 residues. V was shortened by 2 bases and J by 7 bases, with 15 bases between the two germline ends. The chain's CDR3 is CAWSPFAGRNEQFF. The CDR3 DNA is TGTGCCTGGAGTCCTTTTGCGGGACGGAATGAGCAGTTCTTC.

The V and J genes are TRBV5-5 and TRBJ1-4; no clear D. With 2 bases removed from V and 1 base from J, the gap between germline ends came to 18 bases. Germline assignment: CDR1 SGHKS and CDR2 YYEKEE (reference sequence). CDR3 length: 18 amino acids. CDR3 DNA sequence: TGTGCCAGCAGCTTCGGCAGGCTCGGCGGCAGAACTAATGAAAAACTGTTTTTT. This sequence encodes CASSFGRLGGRTNEKLFF.

There are a few counts of this clonotype. V and J are TRBV6-2 or TRBV6-3 and TRBJ2-1; 7 nucleotides align to TRBD2. This CDR3 region has 17 residues. CDR1 and CDR2 from the germline V gene are MNHEY and SVGEGT. J was trimmed by 2 bases and V by 5 bases; bases with no gene match: 12. The CDR3 DNA is TGTGCCAGCAGTCTCTCTTTCCCTAGCGGCCCCTACAATGAGCAGTTCTTC. It codes for CASSLSFPSGPYNEQFF.

In this sample, this clonotype turned up many times. The chain uses TRBV18 and TRBJ1-2, with no clear D. The CDR3 consists of 14 residues. Germline CDR1 is KGHSH and CDR2 is LQKENI. V lost 1 base and J 3 bases, leaving 9 bases between the germline ends. The CDR3 DNA reads as TGTGCCAGCTCACCACAGGGAATCGACTATGGCTACACCTTC. Its translation: CASSPQGIDYGYTF.

CDR3 sequence reads: CSARAGFTRDEQFF. DNA of the CDR3: TGCAGTGCTAGAGCGGGCTTCACCCGGGATGAGCAGTTCTTC. V gene TRBV20-1 combines with J gene TRBJ2-1; no firm D call. This CDR3 comprises 14 residues. Germline CDR1 reads DFQATT; CDR2 reads SNEGSKA (reference sequence). V was pared by 1 base and J by 8 bases, with 15 bases between.

This clonotype occurred many times. V gene TRBV18 combines with J gene TRBJ2-3; D call uncertain. This CDR3 has 13 residues. Trimming shortened V by 2 bases and J by 4 bases, and 7 bases separated the two germline ends. Germline lookup yields CDR1 KGHSH and CDR2 LQKENI. CDR3 bases: TGTGCCAGCTCACCAGGAAGCGCAGATACGCAGTATTTT. Its translation is CASSPGSADTQYF.